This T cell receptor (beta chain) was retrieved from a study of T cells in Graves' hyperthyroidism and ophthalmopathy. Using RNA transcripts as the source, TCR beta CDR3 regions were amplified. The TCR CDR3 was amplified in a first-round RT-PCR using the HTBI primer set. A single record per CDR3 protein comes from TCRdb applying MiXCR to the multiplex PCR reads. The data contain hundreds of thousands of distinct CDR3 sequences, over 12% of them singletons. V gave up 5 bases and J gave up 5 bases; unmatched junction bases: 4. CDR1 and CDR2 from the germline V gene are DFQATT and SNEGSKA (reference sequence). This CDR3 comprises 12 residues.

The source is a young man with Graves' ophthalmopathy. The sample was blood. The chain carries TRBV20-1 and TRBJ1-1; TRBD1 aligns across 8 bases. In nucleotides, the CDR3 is TGCAGTGCTCTGACAGGGGTGACTGAAGCTTTCTTT. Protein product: CSALTGVTEAFF.